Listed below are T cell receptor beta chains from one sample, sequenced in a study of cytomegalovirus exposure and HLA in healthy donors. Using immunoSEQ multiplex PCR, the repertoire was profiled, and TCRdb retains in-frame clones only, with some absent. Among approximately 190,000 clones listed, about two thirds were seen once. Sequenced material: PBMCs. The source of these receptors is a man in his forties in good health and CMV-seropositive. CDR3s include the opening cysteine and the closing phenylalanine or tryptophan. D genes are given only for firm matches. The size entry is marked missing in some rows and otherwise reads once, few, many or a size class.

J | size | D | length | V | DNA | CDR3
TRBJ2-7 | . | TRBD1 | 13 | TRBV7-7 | TGTGCCAGCAGCGGCGACAGGGGAGGCGAGCAGTACTTC | CASSGDRGGEQYF
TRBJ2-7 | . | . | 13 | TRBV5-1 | TGCGCCAGCAGCTTGGCGCCACCTCTCGAGCAGTACTTC | CASSLAPPLEQYF
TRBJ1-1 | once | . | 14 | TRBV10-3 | TGTGCCATCAGTGAGTCGAGGCAGACGGGTGAAGCTTTCTTT | CAISESRQTGEAFF
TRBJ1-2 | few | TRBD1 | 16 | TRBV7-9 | TGTGCCAGCAGCCCCTGGACAGGAGGGCCTGAGGGCGGCTACACCTTC | CASSPWTGGPEGGYTF
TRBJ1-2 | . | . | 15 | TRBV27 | TGTGCCAGCAGTTTATCGACAGGATCCTCCTATGGCTACACCTTC | CASSLSTGSSYGYTF
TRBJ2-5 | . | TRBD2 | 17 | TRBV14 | TGTGCCAGCAGCCCCCCAGACGGGACTAGCGGTCTGGAGACCCAGTACTTC | CASSPPDGTSGLETQYF
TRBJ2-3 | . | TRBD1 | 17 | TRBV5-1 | TGCGCCAGCAGCTTCCTTGGGACAGGGGTTAGCACAGATACGCAGTATTTT | CASSFLGTGVSTDTQYF
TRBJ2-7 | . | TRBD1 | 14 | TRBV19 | TGTGCCAGTAGACAGGGGGGATCTGCCTACGAGCAGTACTTC | CASRQGGSAYEQYF
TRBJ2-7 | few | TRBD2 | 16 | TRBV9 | TGTGCCAGCAGCCCTGTGGGACTAGCGGGGGTCTACGAGCAGTACTTC | CASSPVGLAGVYEQYF
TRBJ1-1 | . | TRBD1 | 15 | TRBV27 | TGTGCCAGCAGTTTCGTACAGGGGGCTAGGGCTGAAGCTTTCTTT | CASSFVQGARAEAFF
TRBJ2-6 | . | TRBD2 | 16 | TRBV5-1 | TGCGCCAGCAGCCTTCGGGAGGCCTCTGGGGCCAACGTCCTGACTTTC | CASSLREASGANVLTF
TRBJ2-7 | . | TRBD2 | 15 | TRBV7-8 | TGTGCCAGCAGCCTCCAGACTAGCGGGTCCTACGAGCAGTACTTC | CASSLQTSGSYEQYF
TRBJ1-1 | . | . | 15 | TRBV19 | TGTGCCAGTAGCCCTGGCCAGAACATGAACACTGAAGCTTTCTTT | CASSPGQNMNTEAFF
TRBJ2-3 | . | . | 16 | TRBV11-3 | TGTGCCAGCAGCTCCGGACTGTCCCCTAGCACAGATACGCAGTATTTT | CASSSGLSPSTDTQYF
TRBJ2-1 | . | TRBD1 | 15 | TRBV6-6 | TGTGCCAGCATATCTTTGGGGACAGGGGCCCGAGAGCAGTTCTTC | CASISLGTGAREQFF
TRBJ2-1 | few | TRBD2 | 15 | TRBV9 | TGTGCCAGCAGCGTAGATGGGACTAGGAACAATGAGCAGTTCTTC | CASSVDGTRNNEQFF
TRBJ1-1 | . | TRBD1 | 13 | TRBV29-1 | TGCAGCGTTGAAGGTCGGACAGGGAGTCGAACTTTCTTT | CSVEGRTGSRTFF
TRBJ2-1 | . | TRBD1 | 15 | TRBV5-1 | TGCGCCAGCAGCCCGTCGGGACAGGGGGTAGGAGAGCAGTTCTTC | CASSPSGQGVGEQFF
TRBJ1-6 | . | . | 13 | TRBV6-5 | TGTGCCAGCACCTCATCTAAAGGGGGACCCCTCCACTTT | CASTSSKGGPLHF
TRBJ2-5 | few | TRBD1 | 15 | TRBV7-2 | TGTGCCAGCAGCCGCCGGACAGGGGGCCCCGAGACCCAGTACTTC | CASSRRTGGPETQYF
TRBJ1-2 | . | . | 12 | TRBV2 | TGTGCCAGCAGCAGGGGTGCCTATGGCTACACCTTC | CASSRGAYGYTF
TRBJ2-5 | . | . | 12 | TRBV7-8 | TGTGCCAGCAGCTTAACCCGGGAGACCCAGTACTTC | CASSLTRETQYF
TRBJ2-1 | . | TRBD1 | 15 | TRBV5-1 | TGCGCCAGCAGCTTGGCCCTGACAGGGTTGCGGGAGCAGTTCTTC | CASSLALTGLREQFF
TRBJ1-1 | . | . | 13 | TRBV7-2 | TGTGCCAGCAGCTTAAGGCGGGGCACTGAAGCTTTCTTT | CASSLRRGTEAFF
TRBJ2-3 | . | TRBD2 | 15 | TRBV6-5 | TGTGCCAGCAGGCAACCGGGACTACCGGGCGATACGCAGTATTTT | CASRQPGLPGDTQYF
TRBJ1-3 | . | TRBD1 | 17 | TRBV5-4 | TGTGCCAGCAGCTTTGGGACAGGGGGCGGCTCTGGAAACACCATATATTTT | CASSFGTGGGSGNTIYF
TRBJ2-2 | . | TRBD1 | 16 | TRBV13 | TGTGCCAGCGGGGCCCCGGGACAGGGGGCGACCGGGGAGCTGTTTTTT | CASGAPGQGATGELFF
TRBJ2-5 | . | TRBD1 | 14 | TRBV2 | TGTGCCAGCAATCGACAGGGGGCCGGGGAGACCCAGTACTTC | CASNRQGAGETQYF
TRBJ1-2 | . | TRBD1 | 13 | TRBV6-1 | TGTGCCAGCAACTCCCAACAGGGGTTGGGCTACACCTTC | CASNSQQGLGYTF
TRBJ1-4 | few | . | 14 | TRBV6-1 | TGTGCCAGCAAACCTTGGGGGGATTACGAAAAACTGTTTTTT | CASKPWGDYEKLFF
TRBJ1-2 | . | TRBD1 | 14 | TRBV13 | TGTGCCAGCAGCCCGGGACAGGGCTACTATGGCTACACCTTC | CASSPGQGYYGYTF
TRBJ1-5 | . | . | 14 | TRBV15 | TGTGCCACCAGCAGAGTAAGGGGAGGACAGCCCCAGCATTTT | CATSRVRGGQPQHF
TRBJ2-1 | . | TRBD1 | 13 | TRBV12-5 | TGTGCTAGTGCCCCGGGGACAGGGGTCGAGCAGTTCTTC | CASAPGTGVEQFF
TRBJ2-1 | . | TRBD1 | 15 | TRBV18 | TGTGCCAGCTCACCGGACAGGGGGCGTAAGAATGAGCAGTTCTTC | CASSPDRGRKNEQFF
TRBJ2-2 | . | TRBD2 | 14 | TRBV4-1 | TGCGCCAGCAGCCACCGGGGGGGGAATGGGGAGCTGTTTTTT | CASSHRGGNGELFF
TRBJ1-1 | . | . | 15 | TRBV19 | TGTGCCAGTAGTATGGATGCGGGAGGTAGGACTGAAGCTTTCTTT | CASSMDAGGRTEAFF
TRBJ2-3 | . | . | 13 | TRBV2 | TGTGCCAGCAGTGAAAAGGGAGCAGATACGCAGTATTTT | CASSEKGADTQYF
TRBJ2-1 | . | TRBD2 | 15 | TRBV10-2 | TGCGCCAGCAGTGACGGACTAGCGGGGGGTGATGAGCAGTTCTTC | CASSDGLAGGDEQFF
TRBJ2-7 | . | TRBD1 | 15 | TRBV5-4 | TGTGCCAGCAGCTGGGGCGACAGGGGGGCCTACGAGCAGTACTTC | CASSWGDRGAYEQYF
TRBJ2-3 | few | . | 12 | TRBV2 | TGTGCCAGCACCGGAGGGTTCGGAACGCAGTATTTT | CASTGGFGTQYF
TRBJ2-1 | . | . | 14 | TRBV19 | TGTGCCAGTAGTATAGTTGGGTGGGGCCCTGAGCAGTTCTTC | CASSIVGWGPEQFF
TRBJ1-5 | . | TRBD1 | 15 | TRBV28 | TGTGCCAGCAGTCCCGGGACAGGGGGTGGCCAGCCCCAGCATTTT | CASSPGTGGGQPQHF
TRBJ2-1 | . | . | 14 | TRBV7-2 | TGTGCCAGCAGCTTAGCGGGGGACTTCAATGAGCAGTTCTTC | CASSLAGDFNEQFF
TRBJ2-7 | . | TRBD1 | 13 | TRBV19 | TGTGCCAGTAGTCCGGACAGGTTATACGAGCAGTACTTC | CASSPDRLYEQYF
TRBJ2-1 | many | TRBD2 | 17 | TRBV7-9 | TGTGCCAGCAGCTTAGGAAAGCGGGGGAGCTCCTACAATGAGCAGTTCTTC | CASSLGKRGSSYNEQFF
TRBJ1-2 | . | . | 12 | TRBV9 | TGTGCCAGCACCCGTACAGGATATGGCTACACCTTC | CASTRTGYGYTF
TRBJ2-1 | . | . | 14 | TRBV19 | TGTGCCAGTGCCGGGGATTCCTCCTACAATGAGCAGTTCTTC | CASAGDSSYNEQFF
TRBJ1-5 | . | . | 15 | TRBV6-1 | TGTGCCAGCAGGGGGGGTAGCATTAGCAATCAGCCCCAGCATTTT | CASRGGSISNQPQHF
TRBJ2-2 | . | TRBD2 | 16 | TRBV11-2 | TGTGCCAGCAGCTTAGATGTGGATAGCGGGACCGGGGAGCTGTTTTTT | CASSLDVDSGTGELFF
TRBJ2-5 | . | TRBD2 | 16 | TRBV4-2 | TGTGCCAGCAGCCAAGTTAGCGGGGGGGCGGGAGAGACCCAGTACTTC | CASSQVSGGAGETQYF
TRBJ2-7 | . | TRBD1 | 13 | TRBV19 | TGTGCCAGTAGTTGGACAGGGGGGTACGAGCAGTACTTC | CASSWTGGYEQYF
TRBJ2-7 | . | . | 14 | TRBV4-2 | TGTGCCAGCAGCCGAGGAGGGGCCCGGGAGGAGCAGTACTTC | CASSRGGAREEQYF
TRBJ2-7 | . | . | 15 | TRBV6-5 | TGTGCCAGCAGTTACGACTGGTCCAGCTCCTACGAGCAGTACTTC | CASSYDWSSSYEQYF
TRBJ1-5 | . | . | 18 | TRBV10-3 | TGTGCCATCAGTGAGTTGGGATTCGGACAGTCCCAGGGTCAGCCCCTGCATTTT | CAISELGFGQSQGQPLHF
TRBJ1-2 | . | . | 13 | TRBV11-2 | TGTGCCAGCAGCTTAGATCGGGGTAGGGGCTACACCTTC | CASSLDRGRGYTF